The clone carrying this T cell receptor beta chain was seen a handful of times. The antigen is undetermined. The data are from a study of blood T cells in healthy people across ages. Study-wide results and limits: Strong correlation existed between TCR beta diversity and naive T cell percentage.

CDR1 is LGHNT, CDR2 FRNRAP, per germline. J was trimmed by 3 bases and V by 7 bases; bases with no gene match: 9. The CDR3 totals 15 residues. Then a second PCR, running roughly 6 to 12 cycles, was carried out with a sample-barcoded 5' primer and a J-beta primer mix. MiXCR, run by TCRdb on the 5' RACE reads, gives a single entry per CDR3 protein. The table records roughly 1 million distinct CDR3 sequences, under 30% of them present only once. This sample was also put to use in a study of T cells of mothers and their children.

The receptor was isolated from a girl aged 2 to 9 in good health. This chain connects TRBV12-5 to TRBJ2-1, with TRBD2 identical over 7 bases. The sequenced sample was blood. DNA of the CDR3: TGTGCTAGTGAAGAGGGAGGGCTAGTCTACAATGAGCAGTTCTTC. Translating it yields CASEEGGLVYNEQFF. The variable domain in full, with the rest retrieved from reference TRBV12-5 and TRBJ2-1, is DARVTQTPRHKVTEMGQEVTMRCQPILGHNTVFWYRQTMMQGLELLAYFRNRAPLDDSGMPKDRFSAEMPDATLATLKIQPSEPRDSAVYFCASEEGGLVYNEQFFGPGTRLTVL.